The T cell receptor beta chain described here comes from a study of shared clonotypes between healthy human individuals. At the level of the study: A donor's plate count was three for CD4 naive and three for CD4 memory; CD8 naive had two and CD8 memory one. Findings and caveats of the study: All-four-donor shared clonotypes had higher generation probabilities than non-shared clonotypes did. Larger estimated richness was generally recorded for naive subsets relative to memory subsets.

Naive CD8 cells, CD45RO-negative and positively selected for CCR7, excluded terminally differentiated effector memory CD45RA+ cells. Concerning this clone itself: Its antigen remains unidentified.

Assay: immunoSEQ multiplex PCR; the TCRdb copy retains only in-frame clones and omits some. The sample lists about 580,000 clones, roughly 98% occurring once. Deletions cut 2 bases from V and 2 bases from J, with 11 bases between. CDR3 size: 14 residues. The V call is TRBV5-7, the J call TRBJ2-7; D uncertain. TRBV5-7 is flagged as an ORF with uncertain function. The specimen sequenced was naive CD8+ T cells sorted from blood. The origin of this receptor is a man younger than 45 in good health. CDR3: CASSFPPETYEQYF. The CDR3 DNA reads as TGTGCCAGCAGCTTCCCTCCGGAGACCTACGAGCAGTACTTC.